These 23 T cell receptor beta chains share one sample of origin, sequenced in a study of CD8+CD57+ T cells in acquired aplastic anemia. Individuals selected for sequencing had exhibited CD8+CD57+ cell expansion on flow cytometry. Genomic DNA acted as the template from which TCR beta VDJ combination and CDR3 sequence profiling were carried out. TCRdb re-called the reads with MiXCR, one entry per CDR3 protein. The table shows some 160,000 distinct CDR3 sequences, with less than 60% occurring only once. Sequenced sample: sorted CD4+, CD8+, or CD8+CD57+ T cells (not recorded which) from PBMCs. Receptors originate from a human donor with aplastic anemia.

This chain links TRBV2 with TRBJ1-5, with D maybe TRBD1 (5 bases). The length of the CDR3 is 14 residues. The germline V gene encodes CDR1 SNHLY and CDR2 FYNNEI. CDR3 sequence reads: CTSDRAGQGQPQHF. The CDR3 DNA reads as TGTACTAGCGATAGGGCAGGGCAAGGTCAGCCCCAGCATTTT.

The V and J genes are TRBV29-1 and TRBJ2-7, with D possibly matching TRBD1 (6 bases). The germline gives CDR1 SQVTM, CDR2 ANQGSEA. V lost 6 bases and J 2 bases, leaving 11 bases between the germline ends. The CDR3 contains 12 residues. The CDR3: CSVGTRAYEQYF. In DNA form, the CDR3 reads TGCAGCGTGGGGACAAGAGCCTACGAGCAGTACTTC.

This clonotype was observed at least ten times. The V gene is TRBV19, the J gene TRBJ2-4, with 8 nucleotides matching TRBD1. V was clipped by 10 bases and J by 2 bases; unmatched bases: 10. The CDR3 contains 15 residues. The V gene's germline CDR1 is LNHDA and CDR2 SQIVND (reference sequence). CDR3 amino acids: CATTAGGLSKNIQYF. The CDR3 DNA reads TGTGCCACCACCGCAGGGGGCTTGTCCAAAAACATTCAGTACTTC.

On this clonotype: Since a much larger clone is just one base distant, this may be a read error. The chain joins TRBV5-1 to TRBJ2-1, with D perhaps TRBD2 (5 bases). This CDR3 is built from 16 residues. Germline CDR1 and CDR2: SGHRS and YFSETQ. The ends were cut back, 3 bases at V and 3 bases at J, with 16 bases in the middle. The CDR3 DNA sequence: TGCGCCAGCAGCTGGACTGGGGATCCGAGCTACAATGAGCAGTTCTTC. Protein sequence: CASSWTGDPSYNEQFF.

V and J are TRBV19 and TRBJ2-1; D remains ambiguous. V lost 7 bases to trimming and J lost 4 bases, with 14 bases between them. This CDR3 has 14 amino acids. Germline V gene sequence: CDR1 LNHDA, CDR2 SQIVND (reference sequence). The CDR3 loop reads CASTSPPEYNEQFF. For the CDR3, the DNA is TGTGCCAGTACCAGCCCCCCTGAGTACAATGAGCAGTTCTTC.

The CDR3 spells CASSNSGADQDTQYF. CDR3 sequence (DNA): TGTGCCAGCAGTAATAGCGGGGCCGATCAGGATACGCAGTATTTT. The V gene is TRBV25-1, the J gene TRBJ2-3, with 8 bases matching TRBD2. The CDR3 consists of 15 residues. Looked up from germline, CDR1 is MGHDK and CDR2 is SYGVNS. J was trimmed by 6 bases and V by 5 bases; bases with no gene match: 10.

The table lists this clonotype with a few counts. The chain combines TRBV11-1 with TRBJ1-5; 9 bases map to TRBD1. In germline, CDR1 is SGHAT, CDR2 FQDESV (reference sequence). The V segment lost 5 bases and the J segment 7 bases; nucleotides outside the gene matches: 9. The CDR3 covers 15 residues. This CDR3 is CASSVATGGGQPQHF. The DNA of the CDR3 is TGTGCCAGCAGCGTCGCCACAGGGGGCGGGCAGCCCCAGCATTTT.

The gene calls are TRBV5-6 and TRBJ2-3; 8 bases align to TRBD2. J gave up 8 bases and V 5 bases, and 7 bases lay outside the gene matches. CDR3 size: 13 residues. In germline, CDR1 is SGHDT, CDR2 YYEEEE. The CDR3 spells CASRRTSIGTQYF. In nucleotides, the CDR3 is TGTGCCAGCAGACGGACTAGCATAGGTACGCAGTATTTT. Drawing the rest from reference TRBV5-6 and TRBJ2-3, the complete variable domain is DAGVTQSPTHLIKTRGQQVTLRCSPKSGHDTVSWYQQALGQGPQFIFQYYEEEERQRGNFPDRFSGHQFPNYSSELNVNALLLGDSALYLCASRRTSIGTQYFGPGTRLTVL.

This clonotype has just one count. This sequence joins TRBV19 and TRBJ1-6; 9 bases match TRBD1. Germline V gene lookup returns CDR1 LNHDA and CDR2 SQIVND (reference sequence). V was clipped by 8 bases and J by 10 bases; unmatched bases: 3. The length of the CDR3 is 12 residues. The CDR3 protein is CASPGQGSPLHF. The CDR3 DNA follows: TGTGCCAGTCCGGGACAGGGCTCACCCCTCCACTTT.

This clonotype appeared many times. The genes are TRBV5-5 and TRBJ2-7; D is unclear. This CDR3 has 14 amino acids. Looked up from germline, CDR1 is SGHKS and CDR2 is YYEKEE (reference sequence). Trimming left V 0 bases short and J 4 bases short, with 11 bases between. The CDR3 protein is CASSLDRRPYEQYV. In nucleotides, the CDR3 is TGTGCCAGCAGCTTGGATCGCCGACCATACGAGCAGTACGTC.

The table lists this clonotype with many counts. The rearrangement joins TRBV2 to TRBJ1-4; 9 bases align to TRBD1. This CDR3 is 14 amino acids long. V trimming: 6 bases; J trimming: 11 bases; junction bases outside the gene matches: 10. CDR1 SNHLY and CDR2 FYNNEI come from the germline V gene. The CDR3 spells CASRDRTGEGKLFF. CDR3 DNA: TGTGCCAGCAGGGATAGGACAGGGGAGGGCAAACTGTTTTTT.

V and J are TRBV10-3 and TRBJ2-5; TRBD1 matches at 8 bases. The V gene's germline CDR1 is ENHRY and CDR2 SYGVKD. CDR3 length equals 14 residues. V shed 6 bases and J 5 bases; nucleotides not matched to a gene: 8. The CDR3 nucleotides are TGTGCCATCAGCTCCTCAGGGGGCCGGGAGACCCAGTACTTC. It is translated as CAISSSGGRETQYF.

The chain couples TRBV24-1 to TRBJ2-7; D ambiguous. The V end lost 2 bases, the J end lost 3 bases, and 16 bases lay between the germline ends. This CDR3 has 16 residues. Germline values: CDR1 KGHDR, CDR2 SFDVKD. The CDR3 protein is CATSDSTRRPDYEQYV. The CDR3 DNA reads as TGTGCCACCAGTGATTCGACACGGCGGCCTGACTACGAGCAGTACGTC.

This clonotype was found many times. The chain links TRBV12-3 or TRBV12-4 to TRBJ2-2; the D is unclear. CDR3 length: 13 residues. V was cut by 5 bases and J by 9 bases, with 13 bases left in between. The CDR3 sequence is CASSRNTGRELFF. The CDR3 coding sequence is TGTGCCAGCAGTAGAAATACGGGTAGGGAGCTGTTTTTT.

The V and J genes are TRBV5-1 and TRBJ1-1, with TRBD1 identical over 7 bases. Germline loops: CDR1 SGHRS, CDR2 YFSETQ. Trimming took 2 bases from V and 1 from J; bases not matched to a gene: 8. The CDR3 covers 16 residues. CDR3 residues: CASSLGGGAGNTEAFF. The DNA of the CDR3 is TGCGCCAGCAGCTTAGGAGGGGGCGCGGGGAACACTGAAGCTTTCTTT.

V is TRBV5-5 and J is TRBJ2-7; D not resolved. CDR3 length: 13 residues. Germline lookup yields CDR1 SGHKS and CDR2 YYEKEE (reference sequence). Trimming stripped 3 bases from V and 0 bases from J, with 7 bases between. CDR3 residues: CASSYLSSYEQYF. CDR3 in DNA: TGTGCCAGCAGCTACTTGAGCTCCTACGAGCAGTACTTC.

V is TRBV29-1 and J is TRBJ1-1; D remains unclear. The germline gives CDR1 SQVTM, CDR2 ANQGSEA. Trimming stripped 4 bases from V and 3 bases from J, with 15 bases between. This CDR3 has 14 amino acids. This chain's CDR3 is CSVVRAGGHTEAFF. The DNA of the CDR3 is TGCAGCGTTGTAAGGGCAGGAGGACACACTGAAGCTTTCTTT.

At least ten counts were recorded for this clonotype. J is TRBJ2-7 and V is TRBV20-1; 7 positions match TRBD2. Germline trimming cut 5 bases from V and 7 bases from J; bases unmatched to any gene: 20. CDR1 and CDR2 (germline): DFQATT, SNEGSKA (reference sequence). This CDR3 contains 16 residues. Here the CDR3 DNA reads TGCAGTGCTCAGGCCCCGGGGGGATTAGCGGGTATGGAGCAGTACGTC. Translating gives CSAQAPGGLAGMEQYV.

At least ten counts were recorded for this clonotype. The junction differs from germline at one of its ends, possibly a read error. The rearrangement joins TRBV6-5 to TRBJ2-1; D unresolved. The CDR3 runs to 12 residues. Germline lookup yields CDR1 MNHEY and CDR2 SVGAGI. CDR3 in amino acids: CASSSDSNQQFF. In DNA, the CDR3 is TGTGCCAGCAGTTCAGACTCCAATCAGCAGTTCTTC.

The rearrangement links TRBV15 to TRBJ2-3, with a weak D call TRBD1 (5 bases). The ends were cut back, 4 bases at V and 0 bases at J, with 11 bases in the middle. The CDR3 spans 15 residues. Per germline, CDR1 LNHNV and CDR2 YYDKDF (reference sequence). In DNA form, the CDR3 reads TGTGCCACCAGCATCGGTACAGGAAGCACAGATACGCAGTATTTT. It translates to CATSIGTGSTDTQYF. Full variable domain (rest looked up from reference TRBV15 and TRBJ2-3): DAMVIQNPRYQVTQFGKPVTLSCSQTLNHNVMYWYQQKSSQAPKLLFHYYDKDFNNEADTPDNFQSRRPNTSFCFLDIRSPGLGDTAMYLCATSIGTGSTDTQYFGPGTRLTVL.

The chain links TRBV20-1 to TRBJ1-1, with D tentatively TRBD1 (6 bases). The CDR3 has 13 residues. Germline CDR1 and CDR2: DFQATT and SNEGSKA (reference sequence). V shed 6 bases and J shed 1 base, with 12 bases lying between them. This CDR3 reads CSAEPGENTEAFF. CDR3 in DNA: TGCAGTGCAGAGCCAGGGGAGAACACTGAAGCTTTCTTT.

This clonotype has ten or more counts. The chain joins TRBV5-5 to TRBJ2-7; the match to TRBD1 covers 9 bases. V trimming: 0 bases; J trimming: 2 bases; junction bases outside the gene matches: 9. Germline V gives CDR1 SGHKS, CDR2 YYEKEE (reference sequence). The CDR3 contains 17 residues. CDR3 in DNA: TGTGCCAGCAGCTTGGGGGTCATCGGACAGGGGACCTACGAGCAGTACTTC. This encodes CASSLGVIGQGTYEQYF.

There are many counts of this clonotype. The rearrangement uses TRBV12-1 and TRBJ2-7; TRBD1, the table's D call, lacks a check against the DNA. TRBV12-1 is an annotated pseudogene. The CDR3 is 14 residues long. This chain's CDR3 is CASSEFGGMDEQYV. The CDR3 coding sequence is TGTGCCAGCAGCGAGTTCGGGGGGATGGACGAGCAGTACGTC.